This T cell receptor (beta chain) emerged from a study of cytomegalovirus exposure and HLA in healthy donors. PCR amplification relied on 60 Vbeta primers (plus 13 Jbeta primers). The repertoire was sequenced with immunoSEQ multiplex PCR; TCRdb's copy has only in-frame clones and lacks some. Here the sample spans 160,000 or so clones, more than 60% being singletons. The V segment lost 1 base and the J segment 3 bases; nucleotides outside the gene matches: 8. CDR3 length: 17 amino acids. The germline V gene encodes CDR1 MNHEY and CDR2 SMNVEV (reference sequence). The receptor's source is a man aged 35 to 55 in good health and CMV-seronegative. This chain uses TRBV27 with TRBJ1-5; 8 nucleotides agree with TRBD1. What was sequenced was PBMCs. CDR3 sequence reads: CASSLYTPTGANQPQHF. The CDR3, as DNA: TGTGCCAGCAGTTTATATACCCCGACAGGGGCCAATCAGCCCCAGCATTTT.